This TCR beta chain was captured by sequencing in a study of beta chain features in type 1 diabetes. Overall study results and limits: In every one of the four CD4+ subsets, TCRB CDR3s were moderately but significantly shorter in Type 1 diabetes patients.

A note on this clone: Its antigen is as yet unknown.

The investigators reverse transcribed all of the isolated RNA, so they sequenced expressed TCRB transcripts. The data were produced by immunoSEQ multiplex PCR, yet TCRdb's version contains in-frame clones alone and is incomplete. Among 500,000 to 850,000 clones listed, over 13% were seen once. V was pared by 4 bases and J by 1 base, with 13 bases between. Germline assignment: CDR1 LGHNA and CDR2 YSLEER. The CDR3 is made up of 15 amino acids. The specimen sequenced was naive CD4+ T cells from blood. The chain couples TRBV4-3 to TRBJ1-1, with a weak D call TRBD1 (6 bases). The source is a man in his late teens or twenties with type 1 diabetes. In DNA, the CDR3 is TGCGCCAGCAGCCGCGGGGGGCGTACGAACACTGAAGCTTTCTTT. Translated: CASSRGGRTNTEAFF.